The clone carrying this T cell receptor (beta chain) has only a few counts. Germline CDR1 reads LNHNV; CDR2 reads YYDKDF (reference sequence). V was clipped by 4 bases and J by 2 bases, with 13 bases between them. This CDR3 region has 15 residues. These data belong to a study of early T cells in non-severe SARS-CoV-2 infection. Attachment of unique molecular identifiers to individual cDNA molecules was performed. TCRdb reprocessed the 5' RACE reads via MiXCR and lists one record per CDR3 protein. The top ten hold over 5% of the sample, which has around 100,000 distinct CDR3 sequences, about an eighth seen once.

The sequencing input was whole blood. The chain recombines TRBV15 with TRBJ2-3; D perhaps matches TRBD1 (5 bases). The receptor's source is an adult who was a healthcare worker with PCR-confirmed SARS-CoV-2 infection or an uninfected control (not recorded which). The CDR3 DNA is TGTGCCACCAGCAAGTCCCCGGACAACACAGATACGCAGTATTTT. Its translation: CATSKSPDNTDTQYF.